Listed here is a single T cell receptor beta chain. Its target is unknown. The sample is drawn from a study of T cell responses to AZD1222 COVID-19 vaccine. Here immunoSEQ multiplex PCR was the method, and the copy in TCRdb shows in-frame clones only, minus some. Of 95,000 to 130,000 clones in the sample, around 94% were seen once. Points from the study as a whole: Donors were chiefly white British, with a greater number of females, and clonal diversity was perhaps underestimated. Only a handful of AZD1222 recipients were seropositive at baseline. Variant regions that are unmutated are reportedly the target of nearly half of spike-specific TCRs. Spike-specific TCRs gained breadth and depth after people received two AZD1222 doses.

This CDR3 has 15 residues. After removal of 6 bases from V and 8 bases from J, the junction contained 14 bases not matched to a gene. Germline V gene data show CDR1 as SGHRS and CDR2 as YFSETQ. This receptor was taken from an adult in good health. This chain links TRBV5-1 with TRBJ2-1; 7 bases map to TRBD1. Material: peripheral blood, obtained on day 0 of AZD1222 vaccination. The CDR3 DNA follows: TGCGCCAGCACTTTAACAGGGGAAGAGGATGATGAGCAGTTCTTC. This translates into CASTLTGEEDDEQFF.